This T cell receptor beta chain originates from a study of OX40 agonist ivuxolimab in advanced cancers. Whole-study context: At under 85% male, the cohort had a mean age of 60 years, ranging from 23 to 79.

Drawing of blood for sampling happened at baseline, at cycle 4 day 1, and at cycle 7 day 1. Clones were read by immunoSEQ multiplex PCR, and TCRdb kept only the in-frame ones, dropping some. Of more than 80,000 clones listed, under 90% are singletons. As concerns this clone: Its antigen is as yet unknown.

General study points: Low levels of normalized T-cell clonal expansion also appeared in some nonresponders. Expansion of clones was among the lowest in partial responders at 0.1-3.0 mg/kg.

The CDR3 covers 16 residues. From germline, CDR1 is MNHEY and CDR2 SMNVEV (reference sequence). Trimming took 8 bases from V and 5 from J; bases not matched to a gene: 15. Material: CD4+ or CD8+ T cells sorted from blood, obtained in a trial of the OX40 agonist ivuxolimab. The origin of this receptor is an adult with an advanced solid tumor such as melanoma, head and neck, liver or kidney cancer. The J gene is TRBJ2-7, the V gene TRBV27; TRBD2 aligns across 10 bases. CDR3 nucleotide sequence: TGTGCCAGCTCCTCCCGTACCAGCGGGAGGGGAAACGAGCAGTACTTC. Amino acid sequence: CASSSRTSGRGNEQYF.